The 29 T cell receptor beta chains in this list originate from one sample, sequenced in a study of Ad26.COV2.S vaccination and SARS-CoV-2 variants (dated by TCRdb to the early 2020s). The library was generated by the immunoSEQ multiplex PCR assay. TCRdb stores this immuneACCESS table with in-frame sequences only. Part of the clones is absent; in the studies checked, under half of the shortfall reflects unresolved V genes, and no reason is known for the rest. The sample table shows about 680,000 clones, and about 90% are seen once. Together, the top ten hold over 1.3% of the sample. The treatment or condition label for this specimen denotes: 15 to 20 received Ad26.COV2.S at low or high dose, single or two shots; about 5 received placebo; per-sample allocation not given. Repertoires of vaccine and placebo recipients were sequenced from samples taken on day 63 after the first injection. Sequenced here: peripheral blood, sampled in a trial of Ad26.COV2.S vaccine versus placebo. Every receptor here comes from a person aged 18 to 65 who received the Ad26.COV2.S COVID-19 vaccine or a placebo.

V usage is TRBV20-1 and J usage is TRBJ1-5; D ambiguous. Germline CDR1 is DFQATT and CDR2 is SNEGSKA (reference sequence). CDR3 size: 11 residues. V was cut by 3 bases and J by 11 bases, with 11 bases left in between. The CDR3 sequence is CSARALESQHF. The CDR3 DNA reads as TGCAGTGCTAGGGCCCTGGAGTCCCAGCATTTT.

This clone occurred many times. The chain uses TRBV11-2 and TRBJ2-7; TRBD2 aligns across 13 bases. The CDR3 is 16 amino acids. Germline V gives CDR1 SGHAT, CDR2 FQNNGV. Losses at the gene ends were 5 bases for V and 5 bases for J; bases not matched to a gene: 9. CDR3 nucleotide sequence: TGTGCCAGCAGCCAATTCCGACTAGCGGGAGGCCACGAGCAGTACTTC. It is translated as CASSQFRLAGGHEQYF.

This clone was detected only a few times. The chain uses TRBV4-2 and TRBJ1-1; D is perhaps TRBD1 (6 bases). Between the trimmed V and J ends, which lost 4 bases and 9 bases, there was a span of 15 bases. Germline assignment: CDR1 LGHNA and CDR2 YNFKEQ. The CDR3 is made up of 13 amino acids. CDR3 loop: CASSPDGGTKAFF. DNA for the CDR3: TGTGCCAGCAGCCCCGATGGGGGGACAAAAGCTTTCTTT.

This clone was recorded only once. The V call is TRBV19, the J call TRBJ2-6; D unresolved. This CDR3 has 13 amino acids. Germline CDR1 and CDR2: LNHDA and SQIVND (reference sequence). V was pared by 5 bases and J by 0 bases, with 2 bases between. The CDR3 bases are TGTGCCAGTAGTGTCTCTGGGGCCAACGTCCTGACTTTC. This codes for CASSVSGANVLTF.

The chain uses TRBV10-2 and TRBJ1-5, with a tentative D call TRBD1 (6 bases). The germline V and J ends were trimmed by 9 bases and 5 bases, with 20 bases remaining between them. Germline V gives CDR1 WSHSY, CDR2 SAAADI. CDR3 length: 15 amino acids. CDR3: CASKYGAGADQPQHF. The CDR3 DNA reads TGCGCCAGTAAATATGGGGCAGGGGCTGATCAGCCCCAGCATTTT.

The gene calls are TRBV30 and TRBJ1-2, with D maybe TRBD1 (6 bases). CDR1 and CDR2 (germline): GTSNPN, SVGIG (reference sequence). The length of the CDR3 is 13 residues. V was cut by 3 bases and J by 9 bases, with 17 bases left in between. The CDR3 nucleotides are TGTGCCTGGAGATTGGGACATATAGGAAGCTACACCTTC. As protein: CAWRLGHIGSYTF.

The count of this clone is one. CDR3 loop: CASRLNVYSTDTQYF. The DNA for the CDR3 is TGCGCCAGCAGGTTGAATGTCTATAGCACAGATACGCAGTATTTT. This sequence joins TRBV5-1 and TRBJ2-3; D gene unclear. CDR1 is SGHRS, CDR2 YFSETQ, per germline. V lost 5 bases and J 0 bases, leaving 13 bases between the germline ends. The CDR3 runs to 15 residues.

The CDR3 region has the DNA TGTGCCAGCAGCACGGGGGGGAACATTCAGTACTTC. This gives the protein CASSTGGNIQYF. V is TRBV14 and J is TRBJ2-4, with 8 bases that match TRBD2. The ends lost 5 bases at V and 7 bases at J; junction bases unmatched: 1. Germline V gives CDR1 SGHDN, CDR2 FVKESK. The CDR3 sequence is 12 residues long. Based on the CDR3 plus reference TRBV14 and TRBJ2-4, the full variable domain is EAGVTQFPSHSVIEKGQTVTLRCDPISGHDNLYWYRRVMGKEIKFLLHFVKESKQDESGMPNNRFLAERTGGTYSTLKVQPAELEDSGVYFCASSTGGNIQYFGAGTRLSVL.

This chain links TRBV11-1 with TRBJ2-7; D is undetermined. Trimming pared 2 bases from V and 6 bases from J, leaving 5 bases between. This CDR3 is 11 amino acids long. Germline V lookup: CDR1 SGHAT, CDR2 FQDESV (reference sequence). The CDR3, as DNA: TGTGCCAGCAGCTTAATGGGCGAGCAGTACTTC. Protein sequence: CASSLMGEQYF.

The CDR3 is CASSYTTGNTEAFF. The CDR3 DNA follows: TGTGCCAGCAGTTACACGACAGGGAACACTGAAGCTTTCTTT. This chain joins TRBV6-5 and TRBJ1-1; D is perhaps TRBD1 (6 bases). CDR3 size: 14 residues. Trimming stripped 2 bases from V and 1 base from J, with 8 bases between. Germline assignment: CDR1 MNHEY and CDR2 SVGAGI.

The chain is built from TRBV29-1 and TRBJ1-1, with TRBD1 identical over 8 bases. The V gene's germline CDR1 is SQVTM and CDR2 ANQGSEA. The CDR3 contains 15 residues. V shed 3 bases, J shed 3 bases, and the junction held 9 bases outside the gene matches. The CDR3 spells CSVEKQGAKDTEAFF. The CDR3 bases are TGCAGCGTTGAGAAGCAGGGGGCGAAGGACACTGAAGCTTTCTTT.

This chain links TRBV7-2 with TRBJ1-1; 7 bases align to TRBD1. The CDR3 spans 16 residues. V shed 5 bases, J shed 1 base, and the junction held 10 bases outside the gene matches. Germline V gives CDR1 SGHTA, CDR2 FQGNSA. The CDR3 DNA sequence: TGTGCCAGCAGCCTGCGGACAGGAGCGGGGAACACTGAAGCTTTCTTT. The encoded protein is CASSLRTGAGNTEAFF.

The chain recombines TRBV7-8 with TRBJ2-7; TRBD1 matches at 8 bases. The J segment lost 3 bases and the V segment lost 5 bases, leaving 6 bases of the junction unmatched. This CDR3 has 14 residues. Germline CDR1 reads SGHVS; CDR2 reads FQNEAQ. The CDR3 nucleotides are TGTGCCAGCAGCAAGGGACAGGTCGACTACGAGCAGTACTTC. Protein product: CASSKGQVDYEQYF. The full variable domain, in which reference TRBV7-8 and TRBJ2-7 provide the parts outside the CDR3, is GAGVSQSPRYKVAKRGQDVALRCDPISGHVSLFWYQQALGQGPEFLTYFQNEAQLDKSGLPSDRFFAERPEGSVSTLKIQRTQQEDSAVYLCASSKGQVDYEQYFGPGTRLTVT.

Points on this clone: Other nucleotide sequences in the sample specify the same CDR3. This chain connects TRBV14 to TRBJ1-2, with 9 bases that match TRBD1. The V and J ends lost 5 bases and 8 bases, in that order; junction bases with no gene match: 6. Germline CDR1 is SGHDN and CDR2 is FVKESK. This CDR3 spans 13 amino acids. CDR3 in DNA: TGTGCCAGCAGCGACAGGGGGAGTTACGGCTACACCTTC. Protein: CASSDRGSYGYTF.

This chain uses TRBV18 with TRBJ1-2, with TRBD1 matching 8 bases. The CDR3 sequence is 15 residues long. Germline CDR1 and CDR2: KGHSH and LQKENI. The V and J ends lost 1 base and 5 bases, in that order; junction bases with no gene match: 6. The CDR3 DNA reads TGTGCCAGCTCACCACAGACAGGGGAAGCTTATGGCTACACCTTC. Its translation: CASSPQTGEAYGYTF. The whole variable domain, filled in from reference TRBV18 and TRBJ1-2, reads NAGVMQNPRHLVRRRGQEARLRCSPMKGHSHVYWYRQLPEEGLKFMVYLQKENIIDESGMPKERFSAEFPKEGPSILRIQQVVRGDSAAYFCASSPQTGEAYGYTFGSGTRLTVV.

The chain is built from TRBV12-3 or TRBV12-4 and TRBJ1-1; TRBD1 is a possible D gene (6 bases). This CDR3 region has 13 residues. V shed 6 bases and J shed 2 bases, with 10 bases lying between them. The CDR3 loop reads CASSRGANTEAFF. The CDR3 nucleotides read TGTGCCAGCAGCCGGGGGGCCAACACTGAAGCTTTCTTT.

The chain employs TRBV10-3 and TRBJ1-4; 9 nucleotides line up with TRBD1. V lost 3 bases to trimming and J lost 8 bases; unmatched junction nucleotides: 10. Germline CDR1 reads ENHRY; CDR2 reads SYGVKD. This CDR3 comprises 16 residues. As DNA, the CDR3 is TGTGCCATCAGTGACCCTGAGGGACAGGGAGAAGAAAAACTGTTTTTT. Its protein is CAISDPEGQGEEKLFF.

About this clone: In the same sample, other DNA sequences code for this CDR3. The chain has TRBV2 and TRBJ2-7; D possibly corresponds to TRBD2 (6 bases). V gave up 2 bases and J gave up 0 bases, with 8 bases separating them. The length of the CDR3 is 14 residues. Germline V lookup: CDR1 SNHLY, CDR2 FYNNEI. The CDR3 DNA reads as TGTGCCAGCAGTGAACGGGGGAGCTCCTACGAGCAGTACTTC. Residues: CASSERGSSYEQYF.

The chain recombines TRBV5-1 with TRBJ2-7, with 7 bases identical to TRBD2. Per the germline V gene, CDR1 is SGHRS and CDR2 is YFSETQ. V lost 1 base to trimming and J lost 3 bases; unmatched junction nucleotides: 1. The CDR3 length is 13 residues. As DNA, the CDR3 is TGCGCCAGCAGCTTGCGGGGGGACTACGAGCAGTACTTC. It translates to CASSLRGDYEQYF. Full variable domain (rest looked up from reference TRBV5-1 and TRBJ2-7): KAGVTQTPRYLIKTRGQQVTLSCSPISGHRSVSWYQQTPGQGLQFLFEYFSETQRNKGNFPGRFSGRQFSNSRSEMNVSTLELGDSALYLCASSLRGDYEQYFGPGTRLTVT.

The chain is built from TRBV6-6 and TRBJ1-2; 7 nucleotides agree with TRBD1. This CDR3 is 15 amino acids long. Germline trimming cut 0 bases from V and 6 bases from J; bases unmatched to any gene: 7. The V gene's germline CDR1 is MNHNY and CDR2 SVGAGI (reference sequence). CDR3 protein: CASSYSYRGGDGYTF. The CDR3 DNA reads as TGTGCCAGCAGTTACTCGTACAGGGGTGGCGATGGCTACACCTTC.

This clone was picked up one time. The chain uses TRBV19 and TRBJ2-5; no clear D gene. The CDR3 runs to 13 residues. The V end lost 5 bases, the J end lost 5 bases, and 12 bases lay between the germline ends. The germline V gene encodes CDR1 LNHDA and CDR2 SQIVND (reference sequence). CDR3 region: CASSPRGRETQYF. For the CDR3, the DNA is TGTGCCAGTAGTCCAAGAGGTAGGGAGACCCAGTACTTC.

This clone was observed a single time. This rearrangement joins TRBV10-3 to TRBJ1-3; D is ambiguous. Germline CDR1 is ENHRY and CDR2 is SYGVKD. Trimming pared 0 bases from V and 2 bases from J, leaving 8 bases between. The CDR3 extends over 15 amino acids. CDR3 protein: CAISESMGTGNTIYF. CDR3 coding DNA: TGTGCCATCAGTGAGTCGATGGGGACTGGAAACACCATATATTTT.

Turning to this clone: Different DNA sequences within this sample yield the same CDR3. This rearrangement joins TRBV2 to TRBJ1-5, with 9 bases identical to TRBD1. The CDR3 loop spans 14 amino acids. Germline assignment: CDR1 SNHLY and CDR2 FYNNEI. J was trimmed by 7 bases and V by 6 bases; bases with no gene match: 7. CDR3 region: CASSAQGAGQPQHF. The CDR3 nucleotides are TGTGCCAGCAGCGCACAGGGGGCTGGCCAGCCCCAGCATTTT.

The V and J genes are TRBV4-1 and TRBJ2-5, with D perhaps being TRBD1 or TRBD2 (5 bases each). With 4 bases removed from V and 5 bases from J, the gap between germline ends came to 17 bases. CDR1 and CDR2 from the germline V gene are MGHRA and YSYEKL. This CDR3 has 15 amino acids. The CDR3 here is CASSPSGSFGETQYF. The CDR3 DNA reads as TGCGCCAGCAGCCCCTCAGGGAGCTTTGGGGAGACCCAGTACTTC.

This chain joins TRBV18 and TRBJ2-5; D is undetermined. There are 14 residues in the CDR3. CDR1 is KGHSH, CDR2 LQKENI, per germline. Trimming took off 3 bases at V and 2 bases at J, with 10 bases between the two ends. The CDR3 nucleotides are TGTGCCAGCTCACCGTCTGGAATTCAAGAGACCCAGTACTTC. Translation: CASSPSGIQETQYF.

A remark on this clone: A much larger clone differs by one base, so this may be a read error. The same CDR3 is also encoded by other DNA sequences in this sample. The chain has TRBV7-3 and TRBJ1-1, with unresolved D. CDR3 size: 14 residues. Germline loops: CDR1 SGHTA, CDR2 FQGTGA. The CDR3 protein is CASSLTGWNTEAFF. The CDR3 bases are TGTGCCAGCAGTTTAACCGGGTGGAACACTGAAGCTTTCTTT.

The genes are TRBV11-2 and TRBJ1-5, with 9 bases fitting TRBD1. V shed 0 bases, J shed 7 bases, and the junction held 4 bases outside the gene matches. The CDR3 is 15 amino acids. The germline V gene encodes CDR1 SGHAT and CDR2 FQNNGV. The CDR3 is CASSLDWTGEQPQHF. The CDR3 coding sequence is TGTGCCAGCAGCTTAGATTGGACAGGGGAACAGCCCCAGCATTTT.

V gene TRBV5-1 combines with J gene TRBJ2-2, with 8 bases matching TRBD2. After removal of 3 bases from V and 0 bases from J, the junction contained 10 bases not matched to a gene. The CDR3 covers 18 residues. Germline CDR1 and CDR2: SGHRS and YFSETQ. CDR3: CASSSAPSGSTNTGELFF. The CDR3 bases are TGCGCCAGCAGCTCGGCCCCTAGCGGGTCGACGAACACCGGGGAGCTGTTTTTT.

The chain joins TRBV19 to TRBJ2-3; TRBD2 aligns across 12 bases. Trimming took 6 bases from V and 4 from J; bases not matched to a gene: 14. This CDR3 is 18 amino acids long. Germline values: CDR1 LNHDA, CDR2 SQIVND (reference sequence). CDR3 in DNA: TGTGCCAGTAGCCGATCTCGACTAGCGGGAGCACCCCCAGATACGCAGTATTTT. As protein: CASSRSRLAGAPPDTQYF.